This T cell receptor beta chain was profiled in a study of PD-1 blockade in classical Hodgkin lymphoma (dated by TCRdb to the early 2020s). General notes on the study: The study used CyTOF and TCR beta sequencing to define a peripheral blood immune signature of response to PD-1 blockade in classical Hodgkin lymphoma.

The Qiagen DNeasy kit was used to extract genomic DNA from unsorted PBMCs and from the negatively selected CD4+ and CD8+ fractions. Using primers that anneal to V and J segments, immunoSEQ multiplex PCR amplified the TCR beta CDR3 regions. Amplification bias was minimized using a synthetic immune receptor repertoire, and residual bias was removed computationally after sequencing. As for the original processing: Repertoire diversity was quantified as the Shannon entropy index using custom Python scripts. Unsorted, CD4+ and CD8+ repertoires were analyzed separately, except in combined analyses where CD4+ and CD8+ sequences were merged in silico. TCRdb limited this immuneACCESS table to in-frame rearrangements with V and J called. A share of clones is missing; checked studies link under half to unresolved V genes, and the rest is unexplained. V, J and clone size reflect that table, while D and trimming were determined from the DNA. The sample contains around 30,000 clones, around 89% of them found a single time. About 0.22% of the sample belongs to the ten largest clones.

Points on this clone: Its antigen is unknown. No base quality values were provided; no much bigger clone lies one nucleotide off.

Explained via the paper, the time point label denotes: newly diagnosed, previously untreated cHL patient sample. Magnetic negative selection with a Miltenyi CD4+ T cell isolation kit was used to purify CD4+ T cells from thawed PBMCs. To serve as a comparison group for the relapsed/refractory trial patients, PBMCs were sequenced from patients with newly diagnosed, previously untreated classical Hodgkin lymphoma. Peripheral blood was collected in 8 mL Vacutainer Cell Preparation Tubes, from which PBMCs were isolated by centrifugation and then cryopreserved. Purified CD4+ and CD8+ fractions were generated only in cases for which an additional PBMC sample was available. Magnetically labelled cells were removed on LS columns in a quadroMACS separator, and the flow-through was collected as the purified fraction. Broad study findings and their caveats: The study covered only a single clinical trial cohort, and the causes of the repertoire differences, possibly disease activity or prior therapy, were still not defined. Baseline TCR diversity was reported as lower in newly diagnosed patients than in healthy donors, and lower still in relapsed/refractory patients.

Counted from cysteine to phenylalanine, this CDR3 has 15 amino acids. The kept DNA is CDR3 alone, 45 bases in frame from the first base. Per the germline V gene, SGHTA is the CDR1 and FQGNSA is the CDR2. Cut back by 3 bases and 2 bases, the V and J ends lie 11 bases apart. The receptor chain draws on TRBV7-2 and TRBJ2-1; the D gene is perhaps TRBD2, from 5 matching bases. Source material: CD4+ T cells from blood. The clonotype was recovered from a human donor with classical Hodgkin lymphoma. The nucleotide sequence reads as follows: TGTGCCAGCAGCTTTCGGCGGGCGACCTACAATGAGCAGTTCTTC. Its protein reads: CASSFRRATYNEQFF.